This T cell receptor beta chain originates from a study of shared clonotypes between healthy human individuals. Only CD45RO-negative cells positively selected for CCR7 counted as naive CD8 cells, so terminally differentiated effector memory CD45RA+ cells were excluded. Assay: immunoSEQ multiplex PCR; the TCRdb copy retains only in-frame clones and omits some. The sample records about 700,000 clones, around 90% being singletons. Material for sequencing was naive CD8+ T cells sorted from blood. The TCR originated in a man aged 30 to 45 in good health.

This CDR3 reads CASSFWGQEGTEAFF. For the CDR3, the DNA is TGTGCCAGCAGCTTTTGGGGACAGGAGGGGACTGAAGCTTTCTTT. The chain couples TRBV5-5 to TRBJ1-1; 8 positions match TRBD1. CDR3 size: 15 residues. Germline trimming cut 2 bases from V and 5 bases from J; bases unmatched to any gene: 8. Germline assignment: CDR1 SGHKS and CDR2 YYEKEE (reference sequence). Full variable domain (remainder filled in from reference TRBV5-5 and TRBJ1-1): DAGVTQSPTHLIKTRGQQVTLRCSPISGHKSVSWYQQVLGQGPQFIFQYYEKEERGRGNFPDRFSARQFPNYSSELNVNALLLGDSALYLCASSFWGQEGTEAFFGQGTRLTVV.